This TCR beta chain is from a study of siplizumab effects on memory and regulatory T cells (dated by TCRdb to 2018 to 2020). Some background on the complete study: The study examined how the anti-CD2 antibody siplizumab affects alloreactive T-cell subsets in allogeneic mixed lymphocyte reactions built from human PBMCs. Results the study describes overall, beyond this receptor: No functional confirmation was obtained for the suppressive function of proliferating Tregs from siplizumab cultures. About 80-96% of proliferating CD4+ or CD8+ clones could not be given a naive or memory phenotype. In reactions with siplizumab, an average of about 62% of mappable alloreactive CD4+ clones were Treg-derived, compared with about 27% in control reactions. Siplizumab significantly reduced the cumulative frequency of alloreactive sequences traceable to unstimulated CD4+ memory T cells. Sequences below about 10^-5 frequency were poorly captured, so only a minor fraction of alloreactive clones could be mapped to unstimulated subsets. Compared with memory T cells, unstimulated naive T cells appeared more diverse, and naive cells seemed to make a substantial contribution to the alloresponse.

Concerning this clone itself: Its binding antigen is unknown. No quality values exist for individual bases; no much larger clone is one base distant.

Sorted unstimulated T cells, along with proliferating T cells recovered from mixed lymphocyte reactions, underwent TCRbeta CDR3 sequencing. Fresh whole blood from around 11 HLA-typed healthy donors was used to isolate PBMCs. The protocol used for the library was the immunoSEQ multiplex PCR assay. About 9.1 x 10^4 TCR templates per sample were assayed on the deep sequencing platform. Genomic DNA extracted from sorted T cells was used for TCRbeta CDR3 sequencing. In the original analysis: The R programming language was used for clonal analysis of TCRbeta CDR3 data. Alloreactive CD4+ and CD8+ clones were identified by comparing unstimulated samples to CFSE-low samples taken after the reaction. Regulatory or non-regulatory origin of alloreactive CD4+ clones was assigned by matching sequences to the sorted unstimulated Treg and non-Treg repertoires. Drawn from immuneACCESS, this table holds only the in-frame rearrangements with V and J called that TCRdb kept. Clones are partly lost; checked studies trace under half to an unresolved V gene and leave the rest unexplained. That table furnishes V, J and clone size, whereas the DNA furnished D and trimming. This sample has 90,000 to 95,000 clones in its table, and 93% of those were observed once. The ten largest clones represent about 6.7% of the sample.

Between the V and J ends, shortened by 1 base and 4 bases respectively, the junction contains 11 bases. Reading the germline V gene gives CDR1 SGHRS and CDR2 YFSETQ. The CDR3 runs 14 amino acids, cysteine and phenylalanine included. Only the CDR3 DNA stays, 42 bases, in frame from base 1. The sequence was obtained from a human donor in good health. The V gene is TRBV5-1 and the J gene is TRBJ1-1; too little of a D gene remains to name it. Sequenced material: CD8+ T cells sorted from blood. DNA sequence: TGCGCCAGCAGCTTGCGGCAGGTCGGCACTGAAGCTTTCTTT. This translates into CASSLRQVGTEAFF. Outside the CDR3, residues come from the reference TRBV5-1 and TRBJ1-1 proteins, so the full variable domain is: KAGVTQTPRYLIKTRGQQVTLSCSPISGHRSVSWYQQTPGQGLQFLFEYFSETQRNKGNFPGRFSGRQFSNSRSEMNVSTLELGDSALYLCASSLRQVGTEAFFGQGTRLTVV.